This T cell receptor beta chain originates from a study of blood T cell repertoires in COVID-19. Turning to the study itself: Acute-phase and convalescent COVID-19 samples originated in the United States, Italy and Spain.

The assay was immunoSEQ multiplex PCR, and TCRdb's table has in-frame clones only and misses some. The sample holds roughly 180,000 clones; about 85% are singletons and the top ten take 1% to 1.5%. This receptor was taken from a man aged 55 to 70 who had recovered from COVID-19. The sequenced material came from peripheral blood.

The CDR3 DNA follows: TGTGCCAGCAGCTTAGGCGGTAATAGCAATCAGCCCCAGCATTTT. Translating it yields CASSLGGNSNQPQHF. V gene TRBV7-2 combines with J gene TRBJ1-5; D is unclear. In germline, CDR1 is SGHTA, CDR2 FQGNSA. The CDR3 length is 15 residues. V shed 1 base and J shed 0 bases, with 7 bases lying between them.